The rows below give T cell receptor beta chains drawn from one sample of a study of T cell responses to AZD1222 COVID-19 vaccine. Sequencing used immunoSEQ multiplex PCR; TCRdb keeps in-frame clones, though not all of them. The table has roughly 150,000 clones, about 90% seen once. The source was peripheral blood, collected on day 0 of AZD1222 vaccination. All receptors derive from an adult in good health. Each CDR3 is given with its conserved first and last residue. D genes are given only for firm matches. Clone size is shown for a subset of rows, as once, few, many or a class of expanded clone.

>15|TRBJ1-2|NA|TRBD1|TRBV7-2
TGTGCCAGCAGCTTATTCGGACAGGGGGCGAATGGCTACACCTTC
CASSLFGQGANGYTF
>16|TRBJ1-2|NA|TRBD1|TRBV4-1
TGCGCCAGCAGCCAAAACCCATCCGGGACAGGGTATGGCTACACCTTC
CASSQNPSGTGYGYTF
>14|TRBJ2-1|NA|NA|TRBV5-4
TGTGCCAGCAGCTTACTAGGGCGGGATTATGAGCAGTTCTTC
CASSLLGRDYEQFF
>16|TRBJ1-3|NA|TRBD1|TRBV7-2
TGTGCCAGCAGCTCGTGGACAGGGATTTCTGGAAACACCATATATTTT
CASSSWTGISGNTIYF
>15|TRBJ1-5|NA|NA|TRBV7-8
TGTGCCAGCAGCTTAGCGGTGGGAGAGAATCAGCCCCAGCATTTT
CASSLAVGENQPQHF
>13|TRBJ1-1|NA|NA|TRBV6-4
TGTGCCAGCAGTGGTGGGGTCGGAACTGAAGCTTTCTTT
CASSGGVGTEAFF
>17|TRBJ2-3|NA|TRBD2|TRBV7-2
TGTGCCAGCAGAAGGAGCGGGGGGAACGCCGGGGTAAATACGCAGTATTTT
CASRRSGGNAGVNTQYF
>15|TRBJ1-5|NA|TRBD1|TRBV18
TGTGCCAGCTCCCCGGGACAGGGGGCAGGACAGCCCCAGCATTTT
CASSPGQGAGQPQHF
>14|TRBJ1-1|NA|NA|TRBV6-6
TGTGCCACCGCCGGACAGCTGCTAAACACTGAAGCTTTCTTT
CATAGQLLNTEAFF
>11|TRBJ1-2|NA|NA|TRBV30
TGTGCCTGGAATTCGGGGGCGGACTACACCTTC
CAWNSGADYTF
>16|TRBJ2-3|once|TRBD2|TRBV7-2
TGTGCCAGCAGCTCCCCCGGGAGCGGGGGGGCCGTAACGCAGTATTTT
CASSSPGSGGAVTQYF
>14|TRBJ2-7|NA|TRBD2|TRBV9
TGTGCCAGCAGCGTAGTAGCGGGAGGAGGCGAGCAGTACTTC
CASSVVAGGGEQYF
>16|TRBJ1-2|few|NA|TRBV4-3
TGCGCCAGCAGCCAAGATAGGCAGGTTCCCCCTCTTGGCTACACCTTC
CASSQDRQVPPLGYTF
>14|TRBJ1-6|NA|NA|TRBV19
TGTGCCAGTAGTATGCTACAGGAGAATTCACCCCTCCACTTT
CASSMLQENSPLHF
>16|TRBJ2-3|NA|TRBD2|TRBV6-2/TRBV6-3
TGTGCCAGCAGTTCTTGGCGGGGGGGAAGCACAGATACGCAGTATTTT
CASSSWRGGSTDTQYF
>15|TRBJ1-1|NA|NA|TRBV15
TGTGCCACCAGCAGAGATTTAGGCGCGGACACTGAAGCTTTCTTT
CATSRDLGADTEAFF
>13|TRBJ1-2|once|NA|TRBV15
TGTGCCACCAGCAGAGAGCCGGATAGCGCTAAAACCTTC
CATSREPDSAKTF
>13|TRBJ1-6|NA|TRBD1|TRBV24-1
TGTGCCGTCCAAGCAGGGGGCAATTCACCCCTCCACTTT
CAVQAGGNSPLHF
>14|TRBJ2-5|NA|NA|TRBV28
TGTGCCAGCAGTTTTATAGGGGGCCAAGAGACCCAGTACTTC
CASSFIGGQETQYF
>17|TRBJ1-2|NA|NA|TRBV5-1
TGCGCCAGCAGCTCCAGTGGGGCTTTAACTGAGGGCTATGGCTACACCTTC
CASSSSGALTEGYGYTF
>15|TRBJ2-1|NA|NA|TRBV14
TGTGCCAGCAGCCAAGGCCGGGACTGGTACAATGAGCAGTTCTTC
CASSQGRDWYNEQFF
>15|TRBJ1-5|NA|NA|TRBV28
TGTGCCAGCAGTCCCAGGGGATCTGGCAATCAGCCCCAGCATTTT
CASSPRGSGNQPQHF
>14|TRBJ2-1|NA|TRBD1|TRBV15
TGTGCCACCAGCAGAAGGGGGCTAGGCAATGAGCAGTTCTTC
CATSRRGLGNEQFF
>13|TRBJ1-1|once|NA|TRBV28
TGTGCCAGCAGAACCGGGGCGAACACTGAAGCTTTCTTT
CASRTGANTEAFF
>13|TRBJ2-5|NA|NA|TRBV7-2
TGTGCCAGCGGGCCCAGGGACGGGGAGACCCAGTACTTC
CASGPRDGETQYF
>15|TRBJ1-3|NA|NA|TRBV7-2
TGTGCCAGCAGCTCGATACGGAGCTCTGGAAACACCATATATTTT
CASSSIRSSGNTIYF
>14|TRBJ2-5|NA|NA|TRBV10-1
TGCGCCAGCAGCGCTACCGGGAGCCAAGAGACCCAGTACTTC
CASSATGSQETQYF
>16|TRBJ1-6|NA|NA|TRBV7-2
TGTGCCAGCAGCAGTGTAGGGGGGCGACGAAATTCACCCCTCCACTTT
CASSSVGGRRNSPLHF
>17|TRBJ2-2|NA|TRBD2|TRBV9
TGTGCCAGCAGCCCTCGGGAGGGCTTATCCTTGACCGGGGAGCTGTTTTTT
CASSPREGLSLTGELFF
>17|TRBJ2-5|NA|TRBD2|TRBV6-2/TRBV6-3
TGTGCCAGCAGTCCGCTTTTGATAGCGGGGGGGCCGGAGACCCAGTACTTC
CASSPLLIAGGPETQYF
>16|TRBJ1-1|NA|NA|TRBV14
TGTGCCAGCAGCCTCAAACAGGAAGCAGCGAACACTGAAGCTTTCTTT
CASSLKQEAANTEAFF
>15|TRBJ1-5|NA|NA|TRBV5-5
TGTGCCAGCAGCCCGCGGTCGGGAGGACCTCAGCCCCAGCATTTT
CASSPRSGGPQPQHF
>16|TRBJ2-7|NA|TRBD2|TRBV9
TGTGCCAGCAGCGTTGAAGCGGGAGGGCCCCTAGGCGAGCAGTACTTC
CASSVEAGGPLGEQYF
>17|TRBJ1-3|NA|NA|TRBV5-1
TGCGCCAGCAGCCCCACGTCGAGGGGTCGGTCTGGAAACACCATATATTTT
CASSPTSRGRSGNTIYF
>16|TRBJ2-1|NA|TRBD1|TRBV4-3
TGCGCCAGCAGCCAAACAGGGGGAGGCTCCTACAATGAGCAGTTCTTC
CASSQTGGGSYNEQFF
>16|TRBJ1-1|NA|TRBD1|TRBV28
TGTGCCAGCAGTACTAAAACAGGGGCAGAGAACACTGAAGCTTTCTTT
CASSTKTGAENTEAFF
>16|TRBJ1-4|NA|NA|TRBV15
TGTGCCACCAGCCTCACCCACATGGGCCCGGGTGAAAAACTGTTTTTT
CATSLTHMGPGEKLFF
>13|TRBJ1-5|NA|NA|TRBV30
TGTGCCTGGAGTGTACATCGCGATCAGCCCCAGCATTTT
CAWSVHRDQPQHF
>13|TRBJ2-7|NA|TRBD2|TRBV30
TGTGCCTGGACCCTGGGGACTACCTACGAGCAGTACTTC
CAWTLGTTYEQYF
>13|TRBJ1-5|NA|NA|TRBV19
TGTGCCAGTAGGCAAACGCCGAATCAGCCCCAGCATTTT
CASRQTPNQPQHF
>16|TRBJ2-2|few|TRBD1|TRBV30
TGTGCCTGGACCCGCGGGGACAGGGGATCCACCGGGGAGCTGTTTTTT
CAWTRGDRGSTGELFF
>14|TRBJ1-3|NA|NA|TRBV19
TGTGCCAGTAGTTCTCGGTCAGGCGGAAACACCATATATTTT
CASSSRSGGNTIYF
>17|TRBJ1-5|once|NA|TRBV28
TGTGCCAGCAGTTTGAATCCCCCGGGGGCTAGCAATCAGCCCCAGCATTTT
CASSLNPPGASNQPQHF
>12|TRBJ2-7|NA|NA|TRBV3-1/TRBV3-2
TGTGCCAGCGGCAGGAACTACTACGAGCAGTACTTC
CASGRNYYEQYF
>18|TRBJ1-1|NA|NA|TRBV5-5
TGTGCCAGCAGCTTGGTTGGGGGCAGGGTCTCGTCGGGCACTGAAGCTTTCTTT
CASSLVGGRVSSGTEAFF
>17|TRBJ1-1|NA|NA|TRBV16
TGTGCCAGCAGCGCACCTATGGGGGGCTGGAAGAACACTGAAGCTTTCTTT
CASSAPMGGWKNTEAFF
>16|TRBJ1-5|NA|NA|TRBV28
TGTGCCAGCAGTTTATGGGGTTTGGGAAGCAATCAGCCCCAGCATTTT
CASSLWGLGSNQPQHF
>12|TRBJ2-7|NA|NA|TRBV5-8
TGTGCCAGCAGCCCACGACGTTACGAGCAGTACTTC
CASSPRRYEQYF
>16|TRBJ2-7|NA|NA|TRBV5-6
TGTGCCAGCAGCTTGGAGGCAGGGGCAATTCCCTACGAGCAGTACTTC
CASSLEAGAIPYEQYF
>13|TRBJ1-1|NA|NA|TRBV19
TGTGCCAGTAGTATAGGGAGGGGGACTGAAGCTTTCTTT
CASSIGRGTEAFF
>13|TRBJ2-1|NA|NA|TRBV4-3
TGCGCCAGCAGCCAAGAAGCGAGAGGTGAGCAGTTCTTC
CASSQEARGEQFF
>15|TRBJ2-1|NA|NA|TRBV9
TGTGCCAGCAGCGTAGGGGGGACTTCCTACAATGAGCAGTTCTTC
CASSVGGTSYNEQFF
>14|TRBJ2-2|NA|NA|TRBV2
TGTGCCAGCAGTGAACTAGGACCATCCGGGGAGCTGTTTTTT
CASSELGPSGELFF
>11|TRBJ1-1|NA|TRBD1|TRBV20-1
TGCAGTGCTCACAGGGGGCCTGAAGCTTTCTTT
CSAHRGPEAFF
>17|TRBJ1-5|NA|NA|TRBV5-1
TGCGCCAGCAGCTTGGAGGGCCGGGATTATAGCAATCAGCCCCAGCATTTT
CASSLEGRDYSNQPQHF
>16|TRBJ2-3|NA|TRBD2|TRBV6-2/TRBV6-3
TGTGCCAGCAGTACCCCAGCGGGAGGCGGGGGAGATACGCAGTATTTT
CASSTPAGGGGDTQYF
>13|TRBJ2-2|NA|NA|TRBV3-1/TRBV3-2
TGTGCCAGCAGCCAAGCCCGACCCGGGGAGCTGTTTTTT
CASSQARPGELFF
>15|TRBJ2-1|NA|TRBD2|TRBV2
TGTGCCAGCAGCCCCCCCGGACTAGTATCCAATGAGCAGTTCTTC
CASSPPGLVSNEQFF